This paragraph covers one TCR beta chain sequence. Its specificity is unknown. This sample was included in a study of shared clonotypes between healthy human individuals. The study's findings and limits: Donors were few, which limited the genetic and exposure-history diversity represented.

This CDR3 is built from 16 residues. The data were produced by immunoSEQ multiplex PCR, yet TCRdb's version contains in-frame clones alone and is incomplete. Found here are approximately 500,000 clones, less than 85% of them singletons; the top ten hold 10% to 15%. The sequence was collected from a woman between 40 and 55 years old in good health. Some clones in this sample may be carry-over from other donors' samples. Sequenced input: PBMCs. This chain links TRBV21-1 with TRBJ2-3. TRBV21-1 is listed as a pseudogene. This CDR3 reads CASSLRTPSSTDTQYF. The DNA of the CDR3 is TGTGCCAGCAGCCTTCGGACCCCTTCTAGCACAGATACGCAGTATTTT.